Included here is one T cell receptor beta chain sequence, with context. Its antigen is unidentified. The data belong to a study of OX40 agonist ivuxolimab in advanced cancers. Study overall: Dose-escalation patients suffered from hepatocellular carcinoma, melanoma, renal cell or head and neck cancer. Partial responses were observed in three patients, of whom one had hepatocellular carcinoma and two had cutaneous melanoma. Study outcomes and limitations: CD8+ T cells were the subset that, on average, had more expanded clones than CD4+.

Systemic immunosuppression or a history of autoimmune disease excluded patients. V was cut by 3 bases and J by 1 base, with 12 bases left in between. CDR1 is LNHDA and CDR2 is SQIVND in the germline V gene (reference sequence). CDR3 size: 15 residues. Sequenced by immunoSEQ multiplex PCR; TCRdb stores in-frame clones only, minus some. The sample carries around 75,000 clones, 80% to 90% recorded once. The chain combines TRBV19 with TRBJ1-1; D is possibly TRBD1 (5 bases). This receptor was taken from an adult with an advanced solid tumor such as melanoma, head and neck, liver or kidney cancer. The input for sequencing was CD4+ or CD8+ T cells sorted from blood, taken in a trial of the OX40 agonist ivuxolimab. CDR3 region: CASSIPQGPNTEAFF. The DNA of the CDR3 is TGTGCCAGTAGTATCCCGCAGGGACCGAACACTGAAGCTTTCTTT. Complete variable domain (other parts from reference TRBV19 and TRBJ1-1): DGGITQSPKYLFRKEGQNVTLSCEQNLNHDAMYWYRQDPGQGLRLIYYSQIVNDFQKGDIAEGYSVSREKKESFPLTVTSAQKNPTAFYLCASSIPQGPNTEAFFGQGTRLTVV.